The 2 T cell receptor beta chains below come from one sample, sequenced in a study of post-analysis software for immune sequencing data. Carried by the TCR beta cDNA libraries were unique molecular identifiers. Using its own MiXCR run on the PCR reads, TCRdb lists one record per CDR3 protein. The sample holds approximately 630,000 distinct CDR3 sequences; 55% to 60% are singletons and the top ten take about 10%. Study-wide findings and caveats: In patients, TRBV5-6, TRBV5-1 and TRBV20-1 belonged to five TRBV segments found more frequently than in controls.

No antigen has been identified for these receptors. Sequences were obtained from blood. Receptor source: a girl aged 2-10 years with multiple sclerosis.

The chain joins TRBV12-3 or TRBV12-4 to TRBJ1-1; D may be TRBD1 (5 bases). The CDR3 has 12 amino acids. The germline V and J ends were trimmed by 2 bases and 8 bases, with 9 bases remaining between them. The chain's CDR3 is CASSLRGREAFF. The CDR3, as DNA: TGTGCCAGCAGTTTAAGGGGCCGCGAAGCTTTCTTT.

The chain combines TRBV10-3 with TRBJ2-1; possible D gene TRBD1, 6 bases. There are 15 residues in the CDR3. Germline V lookup: CDR1 ENHRY, CDR2 SYGVKD. Trimming removed 0 bases from V and 8 bases from J, with 14 bases in between. The CDR3 protein is CAISESNPAGDEQFF. As DNA, the CDR3 is TGTGCCATCAGTGAGTCGAACCCCGCAGGGGATGAGCAGTTCTTC.